A single sample gave rise to the 15 T cell receptor beta chains below, sequenced in a study of cytomegalovirus exposure and HLA in healthy donors. In the PCR, 60 Vbeta and 13 Jbeta primers were used. Method: immunoSEQ multiplex PCR; TCRdb's copy keeps in-frame clones and lacks some. The table records roughly 120,000 clones, just under 75% of them present only once. The sample taken for sequencing was PBMCs. These receptors were taken from a man aged 60 to 75 in good health and CMV-seropositive.

This clone has a single count. The chain carries TRBV11-2 and TRBJ2-7; TRBD2 matches at 7 bases. The J segment lost 5 bases and the V segment lost 2 bases, leaving 6 bases of the junction unmatched. The germline V gene encodes CDR1 SGHAT and CDR2 FQNNGV. The CDR3 has 14 residues. CDR3 bases: TGTGCCAGCAGCTTATTCGAGACTAGCAACGAGCAGTACTTC. Protein: CASSLFETSNEQYF.

The chain couples TRBV5-4 to TRBJ2-2; D is unresolved. CDR1 is SGHNT, CDR2 YYREEE, per germline (reference sequence). Trimming stripped 1 base from V and 0 bases from J, with 10 bases between. The CDR3 has 16 amino acids. In nucleotides, the CDR3 is TGTGCCAGCAGCTTGATCGGAGCCACGAACACCGGGGAGCTGTTTTTT. Its protein is CASSLIGATNTGELFF. The variable domain in full, with the rest retrieved from reference TRBV5-4 and TRBJ2-2, is ETGVTQSPTHLIKTRGQQVTLRCSSQSGHNTVSWYQQALGQGPQFIFQYYREEENGRGNFPPRFSGLQFPNYSSELNVNALELDDSALYLCASSLIGATNTGELFFGEGSRLTVL.

The chain couples TRBV2 to TRBJ2-3, with 12 nucleotides matching TRBD1. The CDR3 spans 18 residues. V lost 11 bases and J lost 3; bases outside the gene matches: 18. In germline, CDR1 is SNHLY, CDR2 FYNNEI. The CDR3 nucleotides read TGTGCCTCCTGCGTGGGACAGGGGGCGTTCGTGGAGACAGATACGCAGTATTTT. Amino acids: CASCVGQGAFVETDTQYF.

This chain joins TRBV4-2 and TRBJ2-1, with 10 bases that match TRBD2. The ends lost 0 bases at V and 0 bases at J; junction bases unmatched: 11. The CDR3 is 20 amino acids. Germline-derived CDR1 and CDR2 are LGHNA and YNFKEQ. DNA for the CDR3: TGTGCCAGCAGCCAAGATTTACGGACTAGCGGAAGACGCTCCTACAATGAGCAGTTCTTC. The encoded protein is CASSQDLRTSGRRSYNEQFF.

This clone was detected only once. V usage is TRBV5-1 and J usage is TRBJ2-5; D is unclear. The germline V gene encodes CDR1 SGHRS and CDR2 YFSETQ. The CDR3 spans 14 residues. V lost 0 bases and J 5 bases, leaving 11 bases between the germline ends. In DNA form, the CDR3 reads TGCGCCAGCAGCTTGGGATTCCACGCGGAGACCCAGTACTTC. Its translation: CASSLGFHAETQYF.

This chain links TRBV2 with TRBJ2-4; no firm D call. The germline V gene encodes CDR1 SNHLY and CDR2 FYNNEI. The CDR3 runs to 18 residues. V lost 3 bases to trimming and J lost 0 bases, with 18 bases between them. CDR3 DNA: TGTGCCAGCAGTGAGGTGAGGAAGTACTATCTAGCCAAAAACATTCAGTACTTC. Amino acid sequence: CASSEVRKYYLAKNIQYF.

V is TRBV28 and J is TRBJ1-3, with D possibly matching TRBD1 (5 bases). Per the germline V gene, CDR1 is MDHEN and CDR2 is SYDVKM. CDR3 length: 16 residues. The ends were cut back, 1 base at V and 4 bases at J, with 14 bases in the middle. The CDR3 region is CASSLFGQGGGNTIYF. The CDR3 DNA reads as TGTGCCAGCAGTTTATTCGGGCAGGGAGGGGGAAACACCATATATTTT.

The chain recombines TRBV4-2 with TRBJ1-1, with a weak D call TRBD1 (6 bases). The ends were cut back, 4 bases at V and 1 base at J, with 13 bases in the middle. This CDR3 is built from 15 residues. Looked up from germline, CDR1 is LGHNA and CDR2 is YNFKEQ. The CDR3 protein is CASSPHARGNTEAFF. CDR3 DNA sequence: TGTGCCAGCAGCCCTCATGCCAGGGGGAACACTGAAGCTTTCTTT.

In this sample, this clone turned up once. The V gene is TRBV25-1, the J gene TRBJ2-3, with TRBD2 as a possible D gene (5 bases). In germline, CDR1 is MGHDK, CDR2 SYGVNS. Trimming took 4 bases from V and 1 from J, leaving 9 bases between them. The CDR3 is made up of 14 amino acids. For the CDR3, the DNA is TGTGCCAGCAGTGCGAAAGCGGGCACAGATACGCAGTATTTT. Amino acids: CASSAKAGTDTQYF.

As for this clone: Relative to the germline gene, one junction end is altered; a read error may explain this. The chain joins TRBV5-1 to TRBJ2-5, with a tentative D call TRBD1 (6 bases). The CDR3 has 14 residues. CDR1 and CDR2 (germline): SGHRS, YFSETQ. CDR3 sequence: CASNGGQLQETHYF. The CDR3 DNA sequence: TGCGCCAGTAACGGCGGACAGCTCCAAGAGACCCACTACTTC.

A note on this clone: Other DNA sequences in the sample encode the same CDR3. This chain joins TRBV11-2 and TRBJ2-7; 12 nucleotides match TRBD2. This CDR3 is built from 15 residues. V shed 2 bases and J 3 bases; nucleotides not matched to a gene: 2. CDR1 and CDR2 from the germline V gene are SGHAT and FQNNGV. The CDR3 DNA reads TGTGCCAGCAGCTTACGACTAGCGGGGGTCTACGAGCAGTACTTC. Protein: CASSLRLAGVYEQYF.

The J gene is TRBJ2-5, the V gene TRBV6-1, with 9 bases matching TRBD1. The J call is uncertain, as TRBJ2-7 better fits the DNA end. The V gene's germline CDR1 is MNHNS and CDR2 SASEGT. This CDR3 region has 14 residues. CDR3 sequence: CASSPDRGDYEQYF. In DNA, the CDR3 is TGTGCCAGCAGTCCGGACAGGGGCGACTACGAGCAGTACTTC.

This clone was seen only a few times. This rearrangement joins TRBV27 to TRBJ2-1, with TRBD2 matching 10 bases. CDR3 length: 17 residues. Germline V gene lookup returns CDR1 MNHEY and CDR2 SMNVEV (reference sequence). With 6 bases clipped from V and 4 bases from J, the junction kept 12 bases outside the gene matches. The CDR3 loop reads CASRRTVAGGDYNEQFF. The CDR3 bases are TGTGCCAGCAGACGGACAGTAGCGGGGGGCGATTACAATGAGCAGTTCTTC.

This clone was recorded a few times. The chain is built from TRBV20-1 and TRBJ1-2; D uncertain. The CDR3 covers 9 residues. V lost 6 bases and J lost 12, with 11 bases in between. Germline V gene sequence: CDR1 DFQATT, CDR2 SNEGSKA (reference sequence). CDR3 bases: TGCAGTGCCCTGTTCCTCCACACCTTC. It encodes CSALFLHTF.

The chain links TRBV6-4 to TRBJ1-2, with 9 positions matching TRBD1. The V gene end was trimmed by 8 bases and the J gene end by 5 bases; junction bases not matched to a gene: 3. This CDR3 is 12 amino acids long. The V gene's germline CDR1 is MRHNA and CDR2 SNTAGT. The DNA for the CDR3 is TGTGCCAGCGGGGACAGGGTTTATGGCTACACCTTC. This encodes CASGDRVYGYTF.